Reported below is one TCR beta chain. Its antigen is currently unknown. This sample was included in a study of OX40 agonist ivuxolimab in advanced cancers. Whole-study context: Each patient was given ivuxolimab into a vein every 2 weeks, at 0.01 to 10 mg/kg. Study-wide results and caveats: The authors also found low normalized T-cell clonal expansion in some nonresponders.

TCRdb keeps only in-frame clones here, not all; method: immunoSEQ multiplex PCR. The data contain under 70,000 clones, roughly four fifths of them singletons. Germline V lookup: CDR1 SGHRS, CDR2 YFSETQ. The CDR3 runs to 14 residues. Trimming stripped 7 bases from V and 1 base from J, with 14 bases between. The sequence was collected from an adult with an advanced solid tumor such as melanoma, head and neck, liver or kidney cancer. Sample: CD4+ or CD8+ T cells sorted from blood, taken in a trial of the OX40 agonist ivuxolimab. J is TRBJ2-5 and V is TRBV5-1; D is possibly TRBD1 or TRBD2 (5 bases each). CDR3 residues: CASSTGTPQETQYF. The CDR3 DNA reads TGCGCCAGCTCCACCGGGACCCCCCAAGAGACCCAGTACTTC.